This TCR beta chain originates from a study of OX40 agonist ivuxolimab in advanced cancers. Study-level background: Ivuxolimab was an agonistic, fully human IgG2 monoclonal antibody directed against OX40 (CD134), a costimulatory receptor. Intravenous ivuxolimab was administered to patients every 2 weeks at six dose levels: 0.01, 0.1, 0.3, 1.5, 3 and 10 mg/kg. Of the approximately 50 patients in dose escalation, 19 had hepatocellular carcinoma, some 15 had melanoma, 9 had renal cell carcinoma and 9 had head and neck cancer. The dose-escalation cohort was about 87% male with a mean age of approximately 60 years, ranging from roughly 20 to 85. Prior anti-PD-1, anti-PD-L1 or anti-CTLA-4 therapy was permitted, and checkpoint inhibitors had been received by about 37% of dose-escalation patients. Three dose-escalation patients achieved partial responses, one with hepatocellular carcinoma and two with cutaneous melanoma. The point of sequencing TCRbeta in the periphery was to test whether ivuxolimab changed TCR sequence diversity and drove clonal T-cell expansion. The paper describes the monotherapy dose-escalation part (N ≈ 52 patients) of the phase I trial of ivuxolimab. General conclusions and limits of the study: After ivuxolimab, CD8+ T cells had more expanded clones than CD4+ T cells on average. Which antigens the clonally expanded peripheral T cells were specific for was not determined. In the 0.1-3.0 mg/kg groups, partial responders were among the patients with the lowest normalized peripheral clonal expansion, particularly in CD8+ T cells. Low levels of normalized T-cell clonal expansion were also seen in some nonresponding patients. Clonal expansion of both CD4+ and CD8+ blood T cells was observed from baseline to week 6 at doses 0.1 to 3.0 mg/kg.

Concerning this clone: What this receptor recognizes is not known. The sample holds no much larger clone one base away, and base qualities are not on file.

The CDR3 runs 14 amino acids, cysteine and phenylalanine included. Just the 42-base CDR3 DNA is kept, in frame starting at base 1. Germline trimming: 4 bases from V, 7 bases from J; junction bases outside gene matches: 8. In the germline V gene, CDR1 corresponds to WSHSY and CDR2 to SAAADI. Genomic DNA was extracted from sorted cells for sequencing of the TCRbeta CDR3 region. TCRbeta CDR3 regions were sequenced using the immunoSEQ Assay. Not all clones reach the TCRdb copy of this immuneACCESS table, which keeps in-frame sequences only. Checked studies attribute under half of the gap to unresolved V genes and leave the rest unexplained. The sample table shows approximately 34,000 clones, and 81% are seen once. The ten largest clones capture over 1.2% of the sample. Patients with autoimmune disease history or receiving systemic immunosuppression were excluded from the trial. Peripheral blood for TCR sequencing was drawn from every dose cohort at baseline, at cycle 4 day 1 and at cycle 7 day 1. The samples were taken from a phase I, first-in-human, multicenter, open-label dose-escalation trial of ivuxolimab. Adults with locally advanced or metastatic melanoma, renal cell carcinoma, hepatocellular carcinoma or head and neck squamous cell carcinoma were enrolled in the trial. Before TCR sequencing, CD4+ and CD8+ T cells were separately sorted from peripheral blood.

This receptor was obtained from an adult with an advanced solid tumor such as melanoma, head and neck, liver or kidney cancer. The chain links TRBV10-2 with TRBJ2-7, with 9 bases in between that match TRBD2. The starting material was CD4+ or CD8+ T cells sorted from blood, obtained in a trial of the OX40 agonist ivuxolimab. Here is the DNA: TGCGCCAGCAGTGCTGAGGGACTAGCCGGTGAGCAGTACTTC. It codes for CASSAEGLAGEQYF.